This T cell receptor beta chain comes out of a study of cytomegalovirus exposure and HLA in healthy donors. Findings of the study overall: As a later analysis showed, several of the most significant clusters appeared to be linked to common viral pathogens. Overall, around 150 TCR beta chains were annotated as cytomegalovirus-associated. Most TCR sequences showed up rarely, but some public TCRs showed up in many donors.

Amplification used 60 Vbeta primers and 13 Jbeta primers. Method: immunoSEQ multiplex PCR; TCRdb's copy keeps in-frame clones and lacks some. This table has tens of thousands of clones, about 9.5% appearing once. This clone was seen a handful of times. The antigen is unknown. V gave up 6 bases and J gave up 0 bases; unmatched junction bases: 5. There are 14 residues in the CDR3. Germline CDR1 SGDLS, CDR2 YYNGEE. This receptor was identified in a man between 60 and 75 years old in good health and CMV-seropositive. Sequencing was performed on PBMCs. This sequence joins TRBV9 and TRBJ1-1, with 7 positions matching TRBD1. The CDR3 protein is CASTRDRMNTEAFF. CDR3 in DNA: TGTGCCAGCACCAGGGACAGAATGAACACTGAAGCTTTCTTT.